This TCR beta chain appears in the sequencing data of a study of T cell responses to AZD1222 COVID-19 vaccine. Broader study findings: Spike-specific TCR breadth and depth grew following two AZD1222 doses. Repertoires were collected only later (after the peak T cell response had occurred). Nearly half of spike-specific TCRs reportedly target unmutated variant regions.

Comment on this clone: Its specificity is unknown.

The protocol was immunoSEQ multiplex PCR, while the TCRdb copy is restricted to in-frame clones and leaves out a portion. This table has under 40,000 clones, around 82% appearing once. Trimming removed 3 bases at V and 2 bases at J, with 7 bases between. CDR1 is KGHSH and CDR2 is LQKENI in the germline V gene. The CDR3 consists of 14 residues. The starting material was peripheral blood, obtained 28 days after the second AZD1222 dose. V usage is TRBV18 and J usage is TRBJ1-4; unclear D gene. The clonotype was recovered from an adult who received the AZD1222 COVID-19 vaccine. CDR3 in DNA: TGTGCCAGCTCACCGGCGGAGACTAATGAAAAACTGTTTTTT. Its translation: CASSPAETNEKLFF.